A single sample is the source of the 22 T cell receptor beta chains below, sequenced in a study of shared clonotypes between healthy human individuals. The assay was immunoSEQ multiplex PCR, and TCRdb's table has in-frame clones only and misses some. The sample carries some 980,000 clones, 70% to 85% recorded once. Sequences were obtained from memory CD4+ T cells sorted from blood. As to subset: CD45RA-negative fraction. These receptors were obtained from a man younger than 35 in good health.

In this sample, this clone turned up once. The chain recombines TRBV6-1 with TRBJ2-5; the match to TRBD2 covers 10 bases. With 6 bases clipped from V and 1 base from J, the junction kept 5 bases outside the gene matches. CDR1 and CDR2 from the germline V gene are MNHNS and SASEGT. The CDR3 spans 15 residues. For the CDR3, the DNA is TGTGCCAGCAGCGGGGTAGCGGGGGGCCAAGAGACCCAGTACTTC. This codes for CASSGVAGGQETQYF.

The chain combines TRBV2 with TRBJ2-7, with 9 bases that match TRBD1. The CDR3 length is 15 residues. CDR1 SNHLY and CDR2 FYNNEI come from the germline V gene. The V gene end was trimmed by 7 bases and the J gene end by 7 bases; junction bases not matched to a gene: 14. CDR3 DNA sequence: TGTGCCAGCACCTCCGGACAGGGGCAGGTGAGGGAGCAGTACTTC. Translation: CASTSGQGQVREQYF.

This chain links TRBV2 with TRBJ2-3; tentative D call: TRBD2 (5 bases). Per the germline V gene, CDR1 is SNHLY and CDR2 is FYNNEI. This CDR3 spans 14 amino acids. Between the trimmed V and J ends, which lost 10 bases and 0 bases, there was a span of 14 bases. This CDR3 reads CATAGETSTDTQYF. The CDR3, as DNA: TGTGCCACCGCCGGGGAGACTAGCACAGATACGCAGTATTTT.

This clone occurred a few times. The rearrangement uses TRBV4-1 and TRBJ1-2, with a tentative D call TRBD1 (5 bases). CDR3 length equals 16 residues. Germline CDR1 and CDR2: MGHRA and YSYEKL. Trimming pared 2 bases from V and 5 bases from J, leaving 18 bases between. CDR3 residues: CASSQYGTRGLYGYTF. As DNA, the CDR3 is TGCGCCAGCAGCCAATACGGGACGAGGGGCCTTTATGGCTACACCTTC.

The genes are TRBV5-6 and TRBJ1-1; 7 bases fit TRBD1. The V gene end was trimmed by 4 bases and the J gene end by 5 bases; junction bases not matched to a gene: 11. This CDR3 is built from 15 residues. The germline CDR1 and CDR2 sequences are SGHDT and YYEEEE. The CDR3 bases are TGTGCCAGCAGCCTACAGGGGAGTGGGTCGACTGAAGCTTTCTTT. This codes for CASSLQGSGSTEAFF.

V usage is TRBV25-1 and J usage is TRBJ2-2; 8 bases are a match to TRBD1. CDR1 is MGHDK, CDR2 SYGVNS, per germline. The CDR3 sequence is 14 residues long. V was pared by 11 bases and J by 5 bases, with 10 bases of the junction left unmatched. The CDR3 coding sequence is TGTGCCGGTAAATGGGACAGGATAACCGGGGAGCTGTTTTTT. Residues: CAGKWDRITGELFF.

The V call is TRBV6-1, the J call TRBJ2-7, with 7 positions matching TRBD1. Germline V lookup: CDR1 MNHNS, CDR2 SASEGT. Trimming at V came to 9 bases and at J to 0 bases, leaving 5 bases not matched to a gene. The CDR3 runs 13 residues. The DNA of the CDR3 is TGTGCCAGTAGAAACAGGGGCTCCTACGAGCAGTACTTC. Its translation is CASRNRGSYEQYF.

This sequence joins TRBV30 and TRBJ1-4; D gene uncertain. The V end lost 3 bases, the J end lost 5 bases, and 10 bases lay between the germline ends. CDR1 is GTSNPN and CDR2 is SVGIG in the germline V gene (reference sequence). This CDR3 region has 13 residues. The CDR3, as DNA: TGTGCCTGGAGGCTGAGCGCCAATGAAAAACTGTTTTTT. It yields the protein CAWRLSANEKLFF. Using reference TRBV30 and TRBJ1-4 for the parts outside the CDR3, the full variable domain is SQTIHQWPATLVQPVGSPLSLECTVEGTSNPNLYWYRQAAGRGLQLLFYSVGIGQISSEVPQNLSASRPQDRQFILSSKKLLLSDSGFYLCAWRLSANEKLFFGSGTQLSVL.

The chain has TRBV18 and TRBJ2-7, with TRBD2 matching 7 bases. V gave up 0 bases and J gave up 6 bases; unmatched junction bases: 14. The CDR3 spans 17 residues. CDR1 and CDR2 (germline): KGHSH, LQKENI. CDR3 bases: TGTGCCAGCTCACCACCGGCTTTCGGGGGGTCCTCCGCCGAGCAGTACTTC. It yields the protein CASSPPAFGGSSAEQYF.

This chain connects TRBV5-6 to TRBJ2-2; D is ambiguous. Germline V gives CDR1 SGHDT, CDR2 YYEEEE. The CDR3 is 12 amino acids. V shed 3 bases and J shed 4 bases, with 4 bases lying between them. In DNA form, the CDR3 reads TGTGCCAGCAGCTCCTCCACCGGGGAGCTGTTTTTT. This encodes CASSSSTGELFF.

A word on this clone: The junction departs from germline at one end; a sequencing error may be responsible. The CDR3 loop reads CASSFDPNQPQHF. Here the CDR3 DNA reads TGTGCTAGCAGCTTCGACCCTAACCAGCCCCAGCATTTT. V usage is TRBV7-7 and J usage is TRBJ1-5; D is ambiguous. Germline CDR1 SSHAT, CDR2 FNYEAQ (reference sequence). This CDR3 is 13 amino acids long.

The chain combines TRBV7-9 with TRBJ2-3; D is ambiguous. V lost 2 bases and J 2 bases, leaving 11 bases between the germline ends. CDR3 length: 15 amino acids. CDR1 and CDR2 from the germline V gene are SEHNR and FQNEAQ (reference sequence). CDR3 in amino acids: CASSLFRSYTDTQYF. Here the CDR3 DNA reads TGTGCCAGCAGCTTATTTAGGAGTTACACAGATACGCAGTATTTT.

This clone was counted only a few times. The chain uses TRBV6-1 and TRBJ2-3, with TRBD2 matching 10 bases. Germline values: CDR1 MNHNS, CDR2 SASEGT. The CDR3 spans 13 residues. J was trimmed by 5 bases and V by 6 bases; bases with no gene match: 2. The CDR3 DNA is TGTGCCAGCAGACTAGCGGGGCAAGATACGCAGTATTTT. Its translation is CASRLAGQDTQYF.

This clone has a handful of counts. This rearrangement joins TRBV4-3 to TRBJ2-3; 9 nucleotides align to TRBD2. This CDR3 has 14 amino acids. CDR1 and CDR2 (germline): LGHNA, YSLEER. V lost 2 bases to trimming and J lost 6 bases; unmatched junction nucleotides: 3. CDR3 coding DNA: TGCGCCAGCAGCCAACGAGCGGGAGGCGATACGCAGTATTTT. Protein sequence: CASSQRAGGDTQYF.

This rearrangement joins TRBV18 to TRBJ2-4; possible D gene TRBD2, 5 bases. Trimming pared 2 bases from V and 8 bases from J, leaving 16 bases between. Germline CDR1 is KGHSH and CDR2 is LQKENI. The CDR3 has 15 residues. The CDR3 bases are TGTGCCAGCTCACCATCATTAGCTAAGGAGGACATTCAGTACTTC. It is translated as CASSPSLAKEDIQYF.

The chain has TRBV7-8 and TRBJ2-3; TRBD1 or TRBD2 may be the D gene (6 bases each). Germline CDR1 is SGHVS and CDR2 is FQNEAQ. The CDR3 extends over 15 amino acids. The germline V and J ends were trimmed by 5 bases and 4 bases, with 16 bases remaining between them. The CDR3 region is CASSQIGGHADTQYF. In nucleotides, the CDR3 is TGTGCCAGCAGCCAGATAGGGGGGCACGCAGATACGCAGTATTTT.

The gene calls are TRBV11-2 and TRBJ1-4; D may be TRBD1 (6 bases). V lost 1 base to trimming and J lost 8 bases, with 17 bases between them. The germline gives CDR1 SGHAT, CDR2 FQNNGV. CDR3 size: 16 residues. CDR3 DNA sequence: TGTGCCAGCAGCTTAGCGGGGAGGGGGAGAGAGGAAAAACTGTTTTTT. Residues: CASSLAGRGREEKLFF.

The CDR3 sequence: CTSSQETLPSPGRGTEAFF. The CDR3 DNA is TGCACCAGCAGCCAAGAGACTTTACCTTCGCCGGGGCGAGGCACTGAAGCTTTCTTT. This chain links TRBV1 with TRBJ1-1. TRBV1 is an annotated pseudogene. This CDR3 is built from 19 residues.

About this clone: In the same sample, other DNA sequences code for this CDR3. The chain recombines TRBV7-8 with TRBJ2-7; TRBD2 aligns across 9 bases. The CDR3 contains 15 residues. J gave up 4 bases and V 1 base, and 5 bases lay outside the gene matches. Germline CDR1 reads SGHVS; CDR2 reads FQNEAQ. CDR3 protein: CASSLGLAGVYEQYF. CDR3 in DNA: TGTGCCAGCAGCTTAGGGTTAGCGGGAGTTTACGAGCAGTACTTC.

The CDR3: CASSLYPTSGGYEQYF. For the CDR3, the DNA is TGCGCCAGCAGCTTATACCCGACTAGCGGGGGTTACGAGCAGTACTTC. The V gene is TRBV5-1, the J gene TRBJ2-7, with 12 bases that match TRBD2. The CDR3 is 16 amino acids. The V and J ends lost 2 bases and 4 bases, in that order; junction bases with no gene match: 7. The germline V gene encodes CDR1 SGHRS and CDR2 YFSETQ.

Comments on this clone: A read error may explain this, as a much larger clone is one base away. The rearrangement links TRBV9 to TRBJ1-4; D is perhaps TRBD1 (5 bases). Looked up from germline, CDR1 is SGDLS and CDR2 is YYNGEE. The V end lost 4 bases, the J end lost 0 bases, and 10 bases lay between the germline ends. The CDR3 spans 15 residues. The CDR3 region has the DNA TGTGCCAGCAGCCCGGGACTCGCAACTAATGAAAAACTGTTTTTT. Translating gives CASSPGLATNEKLFF. The full variable domain, with the rest looked up from reference TRBV9 and TRBJ1-4, is DSGVTQTPKHLITATGQRVTLRCSPRSGDLSVYWYQQSLDQGLQFLIQYYNGEERAKGNILERFSAQQFPDLHSELNLSSLELGDSALYFCASSPGLATNEKLFFGSGTQLSVL.

This clone was detected ten times or more. The rearrangement links TRBV30 to TRBJ1-1, with D possibly matching TRBD1 (6 bases). Trimming removed 0 bases at V and 5 bases at J, with 16 bases between. CDR3 length equals 15 residues. The germline V gene has CDR1 GTSNPN and CDR2 SVGIG (reference sequence). CDR3 loop: CAWSVGKGGLTEAFF. CDR3 sequence (DNA): TGTGCCTGGAGTGTAGGGAAAGGGGGGCTGACTGAAGCTTTCTTT. Full variable domain (missing parts from reference TRBV30 and TRBJ1-1): SQTIHQWPATLVQPVGSPLSLECTVEGTSNPNLYWYRQAAGRGLQLLFYSVGIGQISSEVPQNLSASRPQDRQFILSSKKLLLSDSGFYLCAWSVGKGGLTEAFFGQGTRLTVV.